These T cell receptor beta chains were read from a single sample in a study of blood T cell repertoires in COVID-19. TCRdb's table, derived via immunoSEQ multiplex PCR, lists solely in-frame clones and lacks some. Of under 200,000 clones listed, 65% to 90% are singletons. What was sequenced was peripheral blood. These receptors were taken from a human donor in a cohort sampled during active COVID-19. The conserved cysteine and the conserved F or W are not part of the CDR3 here. The order of the fields is clone size, V gene, J gene, CDR3 protein. Clone size appears in some rows only: once, few, many, or a class for an expanded clone.

abundance: NA; v_gene: TRBV11-1; j_gene: TRBJ2-5; CDR3aa: ASSFISSGWQETQY
abundance: few; v_gene: TRBV10-1; j_gene: TRBJ2-7; CDR3aa: ARRDRGSAWYEQY
abundance: once; v_gene: TRBV2; j_gene: TRBJ1-4; CDR3aa: ASKESSTNEKLF
abundance: NA; v_gene: TRBV4-3; j_gene: TRBJ1-2; CDR3aa: ASSQGQGAYGYT
abundance: NA; v_gene: TRBV18; j_gene: TRBJ1-5; CDR3aa: ASSPRTDPSGNQPQH
abundance: NA; v_gene: TRBV10-2; j_gene: TRBJ1-2; CDR3aa: ASIEQGGSYGYT
abundance: NA; v_gene: TRBV7-2; j_gene: TRBJ1-2; CDR3aa: ASSLVTGGGYT
abundance: NA; v_gene: TRBV7-8; j_gene: TRBJ1-5; CDR3aa: ASSLEAPRNQPQH
abundance: NA; v_gene: TRBV4-3; j_gene: TRBJ1-5; CDR3aa: ASSQGENQPQH
abundance: NA; v_gene: TRBV4-2; j_gene: TRBJ2-6; CDR3aa: ASSQGGGSGANVLT
abundance: NA; v_gene: TRBV5-4; j_gene: TRBJ2-7; CDR3aa: ASSFDRSSYEQY
abundance: NA; v_gene: TRBV5-1; j_gene: TRBJ1-1; CDR3aa: ASSGTGGTNTEAF
abundance: NA; v_gene: TRBV27; j_gene: TRBJ2-7; CDR3aa: ASSPRGLRTGSLSYEQY
abundance: NA; v_gene: TRBV28; j_gene: TRBJ2-3; CDR3aa: ASSPSTRAYTDTQY
abundance: once; v_gene: TRBV6-5; j_gene: TRBJ2-7; CDR3aa: ASRRAGQGPYEQY
abundance: NA; v_gene: TRBV25-1; j_gene: TRBJ2-7; CDR3aa: ASSEGQIEQY
abundance: NA; v_gene: TRBV6-2/TRBV6-3; j_gene: TRBJ2-7; CDR3aa: ASSYNYEQY
abundance: NA; v_gene: TRBV7-3; j_gene: TRBJ2-3; CDR3aa: ASSTSGYGDTQY
abundance: NA; v_gene: TRBV19; j_gene: TRBJ2-7; CDR3aa: ASRRSRDTHEQY
abundance: NA; v_gene: TRBV5-6; j_gene: TRBJ1-1; CDR3aa: ASSLGPGGAEAF
abundance: NA; v_gene: TRBV7-2; j_gene: TRBJ2-5; CDR3aa: ASSLSAGGRETQY
abundance: NA; v_gene: TRBV14; j_gene: TRBJ2-7; CDR3aa: ASSQDLQAQGQY
abundance: NA; v_gene: TRBV4-2; j_gene: TRBJ2-5; CDR3aa: ASSQEETSVETQY
abundance: NA; v_gene: TRBV19; j_gene: TRBJ1-3; CDR3aa: ASTQVGNTIY
abundance: few; v_gene: TRBV7-6; j_gene: TRBJ2-6; CDR3aa: ASSSPGGANVLT
abundance: NA; v_gene: TRBV6-1; j_gene: TRBJ1-6; CDR3aa: ASSERQGYSYNSPLH
abundance: NA; v_gene: TRBV4-1; j_gene: TRBJ2-5; CDR3aa: ASSQDTGGGEETQY
abundance: NA; v_gene: TRBV18; j_gene: TRBJ1-1; CDR3aa: ASSPQTANTEAF